These T cell receptor beta chains were read from a single sample in a study of T cells in Graves' hyperthyroidism and ophthalmopathy. TCRdb called the multiplex PCR reads again in MiXCR, with one record for every CDR3 protein. There are hundreds of thousands of distinct CDR3 sequences in the sample; around 45% occur only once, and nearly 8.5% lies in the top ten. The material sequenced was peripheral blood or thyroid tissue (not recorded which). The receptors originated from a woman aged 18-30 years with Graves' hyperthyroidism. CDR3s include the opening cysteine and the closing phenylalanine or tryptophan. D genes are given only for firm matches. Size is omitted from some rows. Given values are once, few, many or a class for expanded clones.

J: TRBJ1-5
V: TRBV25-1
D: .
size: .
DNA: TGTGCCAGCCGCCGAGGAGGGGCCTCGGATCAGCCCCAGCATTTT
CDR3: CASRRGGASDQPQHF

J: TRBJ1-2
V: TRBV20-1
D: .
size: few
DNA: TGCAGTGCTCGCCGCACGGGGAATGACTATGGCTACACCTTC
CDR3: CSARRTGNDYGYTF

J: TRBJ1-6
V: TRBV10-3
D: .
size: .
DNA: TGTGCCATCAGTGAGGACTATCGAGAGACAGGAGTTAATTCACCCCTCCACTTT
CDR3: CAISEDYRETGVNSPLHF

J: TRBJ1-3
V: TRBV7-3
D: TRBD1
size: .
DNA: TGTGCCAGCAGCTACCCGACAGGGGGCTATGGAAACACCATATATTTT
CDR3: CASSYPTGGYGNTIYF

J: TRBJ1-2
V: TRBV7-2
D: TRBD1
size: .
DNA: TGTGCCAGCAGCTTAGCGGGGGGACAGGGGAATGGCTACACCTTC
CDR3: CASSLAGGQGNGYTF

J: TRBJ2-2
V: TRBV7-8
D: .
size: .
DNA: TGTGCCAGCAGCTTAGCGCTCGGAGAGCTGTTTTTT
CDR3: CASSLALGELFF

J: TRBJ1-5
V: TRBV7-2
D: TRBD1
size: once
DNA: TGTGCCAGCAGCATGGACAGGGTGGGCAATCAGCCCCAGCATTTT
CDR3: CASSMDRVGNQPQHF

J: TRBJ1-6
V: TRBV27
D: .
size: .
DNA: TGTGCCAGCAGTTACGTTCCGCCGGACTTCAATTCACCCCTCCACTTT
CDR3: CASSYVPPDFNSPLHF

J: TRBJ1-5
V: TRBV7-8
D: .
size: few
DNA: TGTGCCAGCAGCTTGGGGGCTATTAGCAATCAGCCCCAGCATTTT
CDR3: CASSLGAISNQPQHF

J: TRBJ2-5
V: TRBV11-3
D: TRBD2
size: few
DNA: TGTGCCAGCAGCTTAGGAGCGGGGGGCCTCGAGACCCAGTACTTC
CDR3: CASSLGAGGLETQYF

J: TRBJ1-2
V: TRBV10-3
D: .
size: few
DNA: TGTGCCAGTAGTATGGAGGCCTTTTTGGGCCGGGCTAACTATGGCTACACCTTC
CDR3: CASSMEAFLGRANYGYTF

J: TRBJ1-2
V: TRBV29-1
D: TRBD1
size: .
DNA: TGCAGCGCCGCGCCCGGACAGGGAGACTATTGCTACACCTTC
CDR3: CSAAPGQGDYCYTF

J: TRBJ1-2
V: TRBV7-9
D: .
size: many
DNA: TGTGCCAGCAGCCCAATACAGAGCGGCTACACCTTC
CDR3: CASSPIQSGYTF

J: TRBJ1-1
V: TRBV2
D: .
size: many
DNA: TGTGCCAGCAGTGGTAACCCAGTCACTGAAGCTTTCTTT
CDR3: CASSGNPVTEAFF

J: TRBJ1-4
V: TRBV7-9
D: .
size: .
DNA: TGTGCCAGCAGCTCACAGGGAACCCATGAAAAACTGTTTTTT
CDR3: CASSSQGTHEKLFF

J: TRBJ2-5
V: TRBV13
D: .
size: .
DNA: TGTGCCAGCAGTGAAGACGAGGGGGATCGGGAGACCCAGTACTTC
CDR3: CASSEDEGDRETQYF

J: TRBJ1-5
V: TRBV2
D: TRBD1
size: many
DNA: TGTGCCAGCAGCGGACAGGGAAGCAATCAGCCCCAGCATTTT
CDR3: CASSGQGSNQPQHF

J: TRBJ1-5
V: TRBV6-6
D: .
size: few
DNA: TGTGCCATTCAGAGACCTTATAGCAATCAGCCCCAGCATTTT
CDR3: CAIQRPYSNQPQHF

J: TRBJ2-7
V: TRBV12-3/TRBV12-4
D: TRBD1
size: .
DNA: TGTGCCAGCACCGAAAATTCCGACAGGGGCAACGAGCAGTACTTC
CDR3: CASTENSDRGNEQYF

J: TRBJ1-2
V: TRBV25-1
D: TRBD1
size: .
DNA: TGTGCCAGCAGTGCCCGGGACAGTACTAACTATGGCTACACCTTC
CDR3: CASSARDSTNYGYTF

J: TRBJ2-2
V: TRBV20-1
D: .
size: .
DNA: TGCAGTGCTAGAGATACGGGCAGGGGGGCCGGGGAGCTGTTTTTT
CDR3: CSARDTGRGAGELFF

J: TRBJ2-3
V: TRBV29-1
D: .
size: few
DNA: TGCAGCGTTCCAGGGTCATTCACAGATACGCAGTATTTT
CDR3: CSVPGSFTDTQYF

J: TRBJ1-2
V: TRBV12-3/TRBV12-4
D: .
size: .
DNA: TGTGCCAGCAGTCCCCCCGGCACACACTATGGCTACACCTTC
CDR3: CASSPPGTHYGYTF

J: TRBJ1-5
V: TRBV2
D: TRBD1
size: .
DNA: TGTGCCAGCAGTGAGCAGACAGGGATTTATCAGCCCCAGCATTTT
CDR3: CASSEQTGIYQPQHF

J: TRBJ2-6
V: TRBV15
D: TRBD1
size: many
DNA: TGTGCCACCAGATTTACTCCCGGGACAGGGAGGATGGGGGCCAACGTCCTGACTTTC
CDR3: CATRFTPGTGRMGANVLTF

J: TRBJ2-7
V: TRBV7-2
D: .
size: .
DNA: TGTGCCAGCAGCTTAGCTTGGGGTAGTTACGAGCAGTACTTC
CDR3: CASSLAWGSYEQYF

J: TRBJ2-5
V: TRBV24-1
D: TRBD1
size: .
DNA: TGTGCCACCAGTGGCAAGCCGGGACAGGGAGGGGAAGAGACCCAGTACTTC
CDR3: CATSGKPGQGGEETQYF

J: TRBJ2-7
V: TRBV24-1
D: .
size: few
DNA: TGTGCCACCGCGGCAGGGAGGCCTAGGGACGAGCAGTACTTC
CDR3: CATAAGRPRDEQYF

J: TRBJ1-2
V: TRBV25-1
D: .
size: .
DNA: TGTGCCAGACAGCGCCGAGCTAACTATGGCTACACCTTC
CDR3: CARQRRANYGYTF

J: TRBJ2-5
V: TRBV2
D: TRBD1
size: .
DNA: TGTGCCAGCATGACAGGGGATGGGGAGACCCAGTACTTC
CDR3: CASMTGDGETQYF

J: TRBJ1-2
V: TRBV24-1
D: .
size: .
DNA: TGTGCCACCAGTGATCCCTCGGGGGACTATGGCTACACCTTC
CDR3: CATSDPSGDYGYTF

J: TRBJ2-5
V: TRBV7-6
D: .
size: .
DNA: TGTGCCAGCAGCCAAGATATGTTGGTCAGAGAGACCCAGTACTTC
CDR3: CASSQDMLVRETQYF